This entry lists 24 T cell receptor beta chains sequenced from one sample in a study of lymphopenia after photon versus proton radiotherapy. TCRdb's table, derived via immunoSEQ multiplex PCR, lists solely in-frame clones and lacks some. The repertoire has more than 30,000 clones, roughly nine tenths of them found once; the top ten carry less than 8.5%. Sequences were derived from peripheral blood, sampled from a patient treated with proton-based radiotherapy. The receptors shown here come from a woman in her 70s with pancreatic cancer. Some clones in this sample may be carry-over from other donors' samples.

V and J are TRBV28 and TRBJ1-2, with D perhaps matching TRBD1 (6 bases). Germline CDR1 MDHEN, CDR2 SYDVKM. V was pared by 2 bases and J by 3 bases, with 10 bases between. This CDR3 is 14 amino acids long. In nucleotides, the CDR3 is TGTGCCAGCAGTTTAAGGACAGACCACTATGGCTACACCTTC. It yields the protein CASSLRTDHYGYTF.

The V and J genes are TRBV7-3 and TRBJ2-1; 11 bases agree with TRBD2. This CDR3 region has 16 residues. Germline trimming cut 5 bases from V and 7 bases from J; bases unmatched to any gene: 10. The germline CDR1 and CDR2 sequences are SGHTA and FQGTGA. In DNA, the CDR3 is TGTGCCAGCAGCCCTTTCTTAGCGGGAGGGAGGAATGAGCAGTTCTTC. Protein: CASSPFLAGGRNEQFF.

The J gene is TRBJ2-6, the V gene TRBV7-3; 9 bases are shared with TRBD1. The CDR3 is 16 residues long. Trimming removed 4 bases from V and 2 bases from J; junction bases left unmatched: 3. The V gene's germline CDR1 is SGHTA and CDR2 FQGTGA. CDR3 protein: CASSSGTGTGANVLTF. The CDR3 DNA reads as TGTGCCAGCAGCTCCGGGACAGGGACTGGGGCCAACGTCCTGACTTTC. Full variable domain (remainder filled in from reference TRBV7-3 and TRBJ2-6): GAGVSQTPSNKVTEKGKYVELRCDPISGHTALYWYRQSLGQGPEFLIYFQGTGAADDSGLPNDRFFAVRPEGSVSTLKIQRTERGDSAVYLCASSSGTGTGANVLTFGAGSRLTVL.

CDR3 sequence (DNA): TGTGCCAGCTCACCAATAAAAGGAAGCTCCTACAATGAGCAGTTCTTC. This sequence encodes CASSPIKGSSYNEQFF. The chain carries TRBV18 and TRBJ2-1; D gene unclear. Germline CDR1 KGHSH, CDR2 LQKENI. This CDR3 has 16 residues. Between the trimmed V and J ends, which lost 2 bases and 0 bases, there was a span of 11 bases.

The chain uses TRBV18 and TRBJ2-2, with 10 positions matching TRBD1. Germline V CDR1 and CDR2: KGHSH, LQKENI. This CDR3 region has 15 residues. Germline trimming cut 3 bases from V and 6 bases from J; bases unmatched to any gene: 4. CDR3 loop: CASSPSGQGSGELFF. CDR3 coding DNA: TGTGCCAGCTCACCTTCGGGACAGGGGTCCGGGGAGCTGTTTTTT.

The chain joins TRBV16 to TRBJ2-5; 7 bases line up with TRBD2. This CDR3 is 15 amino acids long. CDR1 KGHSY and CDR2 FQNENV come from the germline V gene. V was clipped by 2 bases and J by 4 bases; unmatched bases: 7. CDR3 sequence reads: CASSQGGLGRETQYF. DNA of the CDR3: TGTGCCAGCAGCCAAGGAGGACTAGGACGAGAGACCCAGTACTTC.

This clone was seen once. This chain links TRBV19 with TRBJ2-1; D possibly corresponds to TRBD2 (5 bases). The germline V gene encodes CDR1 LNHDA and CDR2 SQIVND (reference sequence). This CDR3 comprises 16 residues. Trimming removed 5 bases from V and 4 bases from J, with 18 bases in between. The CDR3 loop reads CASSPRTSGIYNEQFF. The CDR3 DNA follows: TGTGCCAGTAGTCCAAGGACCTCGGGGATATACAATGAGCAGTTCTTC.

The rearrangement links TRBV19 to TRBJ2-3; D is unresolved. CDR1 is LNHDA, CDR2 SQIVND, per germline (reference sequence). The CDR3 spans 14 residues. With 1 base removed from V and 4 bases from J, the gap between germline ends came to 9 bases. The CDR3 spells CASSIGQRADTQYF. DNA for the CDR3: TGTGCCAGTAGTATAGGCCAGCGTGCAGATACGCAGTATTTT.

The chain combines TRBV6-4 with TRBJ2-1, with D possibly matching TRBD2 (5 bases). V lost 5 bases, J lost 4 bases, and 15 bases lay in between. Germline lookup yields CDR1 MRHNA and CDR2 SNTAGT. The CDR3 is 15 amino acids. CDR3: CASSNYRTGYNEQFF. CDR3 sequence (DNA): TGTGCCAGCAGTAACTATCGGACTGGATACAATGAGCAGTTCTTC.

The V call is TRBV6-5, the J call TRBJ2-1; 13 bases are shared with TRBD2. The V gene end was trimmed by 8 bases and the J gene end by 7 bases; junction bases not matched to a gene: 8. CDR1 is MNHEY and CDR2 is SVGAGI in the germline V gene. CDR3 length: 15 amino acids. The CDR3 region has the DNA TGTGCCAGCGCCACCGGGACTAGCGGGATAAATGAGCAGTTCTTC. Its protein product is CASATGTSGINEQFF.

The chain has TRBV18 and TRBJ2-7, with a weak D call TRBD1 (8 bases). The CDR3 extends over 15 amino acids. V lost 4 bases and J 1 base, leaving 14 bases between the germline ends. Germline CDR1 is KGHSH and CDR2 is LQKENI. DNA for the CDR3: TGTGCCAGCTCACTCGGACAGGGAGGGTCCTACGAGCAGTACTTC. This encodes CASSLGQGGSYEQYF.

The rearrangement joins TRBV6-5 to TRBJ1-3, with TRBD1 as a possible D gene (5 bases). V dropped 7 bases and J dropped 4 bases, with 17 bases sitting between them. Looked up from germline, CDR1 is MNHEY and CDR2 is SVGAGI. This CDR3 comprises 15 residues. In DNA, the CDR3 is TGTGCCAGCACCCTGGGCCAGGGATCGGGAAACACCATATATTTT. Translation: CASTLGQGSGNTIYF.

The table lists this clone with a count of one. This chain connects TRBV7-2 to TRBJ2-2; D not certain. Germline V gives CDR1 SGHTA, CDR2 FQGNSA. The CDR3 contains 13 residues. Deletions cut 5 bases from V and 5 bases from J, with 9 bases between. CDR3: CASSPVITGELFF. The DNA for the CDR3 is TGTGCCAGCAGCCCCGTCATTACCGGGGAGCTGTTTTTT.

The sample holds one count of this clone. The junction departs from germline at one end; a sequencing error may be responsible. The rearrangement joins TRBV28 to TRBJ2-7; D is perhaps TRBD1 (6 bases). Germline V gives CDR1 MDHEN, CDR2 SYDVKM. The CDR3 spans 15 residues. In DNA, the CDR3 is TGTGTCAGCAGTCGTGACAGGTTCGACTCCTACGAGCAGTACTTC. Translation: CVSSRDRFDSYEQYF.

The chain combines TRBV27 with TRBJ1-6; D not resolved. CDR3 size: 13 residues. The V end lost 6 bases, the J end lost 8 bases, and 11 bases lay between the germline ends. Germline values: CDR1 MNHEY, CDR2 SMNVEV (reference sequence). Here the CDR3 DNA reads TGTGCCAGCAGACGAAAATTGGATTCACCCCTCCACTTT. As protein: CASRRKLDSPLHF.

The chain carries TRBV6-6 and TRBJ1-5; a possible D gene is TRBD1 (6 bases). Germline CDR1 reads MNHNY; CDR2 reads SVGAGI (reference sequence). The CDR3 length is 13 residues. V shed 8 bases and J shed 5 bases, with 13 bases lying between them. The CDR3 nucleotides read TGTGCCAGCGGCGGGGGCGTTTATCAGCCCCAGCATTTT. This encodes CASGGGVYQPQHF.

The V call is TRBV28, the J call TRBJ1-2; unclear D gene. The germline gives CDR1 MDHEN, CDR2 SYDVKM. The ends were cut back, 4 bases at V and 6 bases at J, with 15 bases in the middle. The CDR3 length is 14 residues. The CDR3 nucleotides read TGTGCCAGCAGTTCCGGACTGCGAAATAATGGCTACACCTTC. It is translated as CASSSGLRNNGYTF.

CDR3 nucleotides: TGTGCCAGCAGCGCCCCTAGCGGGCGCTCCTACAATGAGCAGTTCTTC. Translating gives CASSAPSGRSYNEQFF. This sequence joins TRBV5-6 and TRBJ2-1, with 8 bases aligning to TRBD2. V was clipped by 4 bases and J by 0 bases; unmatched bases: 6. Per the germline V gene, CDR1 is SGHDT and CDR2 is YYEEEE. The CDR3 consists of 16 residues.

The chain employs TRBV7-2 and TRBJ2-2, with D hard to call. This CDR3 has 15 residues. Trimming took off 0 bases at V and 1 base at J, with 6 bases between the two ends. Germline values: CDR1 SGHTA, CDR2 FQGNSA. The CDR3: CASSLAVMNTGELFF. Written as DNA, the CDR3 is TGTGCCAGCAGCTTAGCGGTCATGAACACCGGGGAGCTGTTTTTT.

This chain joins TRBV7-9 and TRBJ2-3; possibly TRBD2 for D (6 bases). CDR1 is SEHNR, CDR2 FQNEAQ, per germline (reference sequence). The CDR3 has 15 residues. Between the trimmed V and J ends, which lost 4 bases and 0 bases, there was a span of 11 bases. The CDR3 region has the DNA TGTGCCAGCAGCTATAGCGGAGCTAGCACAGATACGCAGTATTTT. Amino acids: CASSYSGASTDTQYF.

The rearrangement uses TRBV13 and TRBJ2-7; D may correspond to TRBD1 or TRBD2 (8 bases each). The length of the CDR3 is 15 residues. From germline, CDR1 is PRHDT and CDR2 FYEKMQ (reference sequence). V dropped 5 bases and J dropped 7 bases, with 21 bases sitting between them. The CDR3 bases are TGTGCCAGCAGCGCGCCGGGGGGGACAGGAAGAGAGCAGTACTTC. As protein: CASSAPGGTGREQYF.

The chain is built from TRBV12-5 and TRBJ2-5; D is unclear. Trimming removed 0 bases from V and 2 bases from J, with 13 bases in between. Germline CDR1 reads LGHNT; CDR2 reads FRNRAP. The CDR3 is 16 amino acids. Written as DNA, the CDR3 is TGTGCTAGTGGTTTGGTACGGAAGGCAGTACAAGAGACCCAGTACTTC. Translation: CASGLVRKAVQETQYF.

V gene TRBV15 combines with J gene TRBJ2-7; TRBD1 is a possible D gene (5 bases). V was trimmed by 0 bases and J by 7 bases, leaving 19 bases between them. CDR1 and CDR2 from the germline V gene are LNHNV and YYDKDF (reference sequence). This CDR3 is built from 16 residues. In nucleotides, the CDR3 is TGTGCCACCAGCAGAGATGGGGCAGGGTCCCGCGGTGAGCAGTACTTC. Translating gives CATSRDGAGSRGEQYF.

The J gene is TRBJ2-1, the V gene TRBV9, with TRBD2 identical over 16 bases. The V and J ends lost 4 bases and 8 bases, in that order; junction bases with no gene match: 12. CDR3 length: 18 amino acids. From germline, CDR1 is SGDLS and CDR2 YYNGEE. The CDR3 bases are TGTGCCAGCAGCCCGGCCGGGACTAGCGGGAGGGCCGTCGATGAGCAGTTCTTC. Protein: CASSPAGTSGRAVDEQFF.